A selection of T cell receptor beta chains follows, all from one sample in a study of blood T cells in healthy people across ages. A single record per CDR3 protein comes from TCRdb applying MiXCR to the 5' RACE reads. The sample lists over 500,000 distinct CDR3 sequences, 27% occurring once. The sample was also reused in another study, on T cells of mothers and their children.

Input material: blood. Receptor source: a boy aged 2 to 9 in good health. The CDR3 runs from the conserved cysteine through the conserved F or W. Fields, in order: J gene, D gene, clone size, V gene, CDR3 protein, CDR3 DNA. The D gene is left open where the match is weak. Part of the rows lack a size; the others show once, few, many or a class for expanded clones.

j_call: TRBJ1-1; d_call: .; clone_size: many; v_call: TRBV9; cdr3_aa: CASSTQGDHTEAFF; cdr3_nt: TGTGCCAGCAGCACACAAGGGGATCACACTGAAGCTTTCTTT
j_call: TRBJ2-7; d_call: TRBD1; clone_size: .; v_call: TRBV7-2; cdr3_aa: CASTPGQGLDEQYF; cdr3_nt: TGTGCCAGCACCCCGGGACAGGGCCTTGACGAGCAGTACTTC
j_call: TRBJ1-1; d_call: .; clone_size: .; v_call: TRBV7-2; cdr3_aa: CASSLEAWFMNTEAFF; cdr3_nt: TGTGCCAGCAGCTTAGAGGCGTGGTTCATGAACACTGAAGCTTTCTTT
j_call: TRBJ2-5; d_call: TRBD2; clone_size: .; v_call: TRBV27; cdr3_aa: CASSYGGTQETQYF; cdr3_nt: TGTGCCAGCAGTTACGGGGGGACCCAAGAGACCCAGTACTTC
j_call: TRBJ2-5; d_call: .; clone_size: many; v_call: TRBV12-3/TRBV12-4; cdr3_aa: CASSSGQQETQYF; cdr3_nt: TGTGCCAGCAGTTCGGGGCAACAAGAGACCCAGTACTTC
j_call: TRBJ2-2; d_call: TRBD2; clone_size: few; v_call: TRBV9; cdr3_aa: CASSSSGDSGGELFF; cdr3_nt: TGTGCCAGCAGCTCCAGCGGGGACTCCGGCGGGGAGCTGTTTTTT
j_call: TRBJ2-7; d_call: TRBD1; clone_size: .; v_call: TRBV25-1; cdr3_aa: CASSDSGGPYEQYF; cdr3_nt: TGTGCCAGCAGTGACTCAGGGGGCCCCTACGAGCAGTACTTC
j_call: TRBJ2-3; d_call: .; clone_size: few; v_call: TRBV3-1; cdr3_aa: CASSQHTPPGDTDTQYF; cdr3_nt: TGTGCCAGCAGCCAGCACACACCGCCGGGAGACACAGATACGCAGTATTTT
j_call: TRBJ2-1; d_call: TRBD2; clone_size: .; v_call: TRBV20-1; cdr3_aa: CSAKTGTSGLMEQFF; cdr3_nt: TGCAGTGCAAAAACCGGGACTAGCGGCCTGATGGAGCAGTTCTTC
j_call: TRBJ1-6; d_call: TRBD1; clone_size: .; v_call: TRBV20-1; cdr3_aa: CSATPQTGKESSPLHF; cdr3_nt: TGCAGTGCAACCCCCCAGACAGGGAAAGAATCTTCACCCCTCCACTTT
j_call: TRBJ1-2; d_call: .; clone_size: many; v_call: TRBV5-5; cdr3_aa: CASSLGGASFGYTF; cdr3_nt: TGTGCCAGCAGCTTGGGGGGCGCGAGCTTTGGCTACACCTTC
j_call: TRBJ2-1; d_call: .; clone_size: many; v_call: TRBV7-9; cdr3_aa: CASMGGTSYNEQFF; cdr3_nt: TGTGCCAGCATGGGCGGGACCTCCTACAATGAGCAGTTCTTC
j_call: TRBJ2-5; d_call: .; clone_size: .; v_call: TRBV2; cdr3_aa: CASSERVQETQYF; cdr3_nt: TGTGCCAGCAGCGAGCGGGTCCAAGAGACCCAGTACTTC
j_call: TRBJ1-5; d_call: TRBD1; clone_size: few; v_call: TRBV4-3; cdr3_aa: CASSQEARDRSQPQHF; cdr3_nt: TGCGCCAGCAGCCAAGAGGCCCGGGACAGGAGCCAGCCCCAGCATTTT
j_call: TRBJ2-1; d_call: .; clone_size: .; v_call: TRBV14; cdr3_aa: CASSQGDNEQFF; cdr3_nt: TGTGCCAGCAGCCAGGGGGATAATGAGCAGTTCTTC
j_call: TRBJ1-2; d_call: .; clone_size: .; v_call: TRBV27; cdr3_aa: CASSLSIEGGWDYTF; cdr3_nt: TGTGCCAGCAGTTTATCGATCGAGGGGGGATGGGACTACACCTTC
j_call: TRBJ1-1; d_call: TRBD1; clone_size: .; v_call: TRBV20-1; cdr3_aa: CSAEQGDLAEAFF; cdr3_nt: TGCAGTGCTGAACAGGGGGATTTAGCTGAAGCTTTCTTT
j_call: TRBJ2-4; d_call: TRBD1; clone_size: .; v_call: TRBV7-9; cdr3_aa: CASSPTGSAKNIQYF; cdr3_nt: TGTGCCAGCAGCCCGACAGGGAGTGCCAAAAACATTCAGTACTTC
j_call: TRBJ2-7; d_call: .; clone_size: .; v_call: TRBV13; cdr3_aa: CASSTGQTYEQYF; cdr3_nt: TGTGCCAGCAGCACCGGACAAACCTACGAGCAGTACTTC
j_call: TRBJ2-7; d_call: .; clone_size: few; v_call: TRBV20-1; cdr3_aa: CSAKGRDLMGEQYF; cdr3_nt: TGCAGTGCTAAGGGGCGGGACCTGATGGGGGAGCAGTACTTC
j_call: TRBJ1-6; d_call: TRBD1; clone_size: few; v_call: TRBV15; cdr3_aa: CATSIGQGASPLHF; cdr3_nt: TGTGCCACCAGCATAGGACAGGGGGCTTCACCCCTCCACTTT
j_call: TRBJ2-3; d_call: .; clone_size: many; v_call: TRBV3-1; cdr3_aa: CASSQGADTQYF; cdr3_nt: TGCGCCAGCAGCCAAGGGGCAGATACGCAGTATTTT
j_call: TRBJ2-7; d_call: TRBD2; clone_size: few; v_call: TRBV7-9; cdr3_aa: CASSLIVASGSYEQYF; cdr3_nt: TGTGCCAGCAGCTTAATAGTGGCTAGCGGTTCCTACGAGCAGTACTTC
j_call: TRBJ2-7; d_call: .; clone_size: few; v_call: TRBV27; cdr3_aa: CASSRGLHMEQYF; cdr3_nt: TGTGCCAGCAGTCGGGGCTTACATATGGAGCAGTACTTC
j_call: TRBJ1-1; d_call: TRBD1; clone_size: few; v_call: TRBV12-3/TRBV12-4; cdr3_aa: CASSWTGITEAFF; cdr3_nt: TGTGCCAGCAGTTGGACAGGGATCACTGAAGCTTTCTTT
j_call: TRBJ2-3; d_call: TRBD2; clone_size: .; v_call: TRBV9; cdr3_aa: CASSVRGGEVGDTQYF; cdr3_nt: TGTGCCAGCAGCGTACGGGGGGGCGAAGTTGGAGATACGCAGTATTTT
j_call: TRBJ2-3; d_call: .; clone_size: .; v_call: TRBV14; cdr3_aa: CASSQEVSGPQYF; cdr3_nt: TGTGCCAGCAGCCAAGAGGTTTCGGGACCCCAGTATTTT
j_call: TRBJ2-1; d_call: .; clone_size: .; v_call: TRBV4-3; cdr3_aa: CASPRGREFSSYNEQFF; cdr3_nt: TGCGCCAGCCCGAGGGGGAGGGAATTCAGCTCCTACAATGAGCAGTTCTTC
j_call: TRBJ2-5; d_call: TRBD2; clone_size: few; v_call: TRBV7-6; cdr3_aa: CASSPSGGTQETQYF; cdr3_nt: TGTGCCAGCAGCCCCAGCGGGGGGACTCAAGAGACCCAGTACTTC
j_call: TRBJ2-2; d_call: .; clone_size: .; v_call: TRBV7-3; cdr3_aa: CASSLTGDGELFF; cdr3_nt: TGTGCCAGCAGCTTAACTGGGGACGGGGAGCTGTTTTTT
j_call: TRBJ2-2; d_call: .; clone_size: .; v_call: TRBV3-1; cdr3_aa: CASSTGRVGELFF; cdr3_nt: TGTGCCAGCAGTACAGGGAGGGTCGGGGAGCTGTTTTTT